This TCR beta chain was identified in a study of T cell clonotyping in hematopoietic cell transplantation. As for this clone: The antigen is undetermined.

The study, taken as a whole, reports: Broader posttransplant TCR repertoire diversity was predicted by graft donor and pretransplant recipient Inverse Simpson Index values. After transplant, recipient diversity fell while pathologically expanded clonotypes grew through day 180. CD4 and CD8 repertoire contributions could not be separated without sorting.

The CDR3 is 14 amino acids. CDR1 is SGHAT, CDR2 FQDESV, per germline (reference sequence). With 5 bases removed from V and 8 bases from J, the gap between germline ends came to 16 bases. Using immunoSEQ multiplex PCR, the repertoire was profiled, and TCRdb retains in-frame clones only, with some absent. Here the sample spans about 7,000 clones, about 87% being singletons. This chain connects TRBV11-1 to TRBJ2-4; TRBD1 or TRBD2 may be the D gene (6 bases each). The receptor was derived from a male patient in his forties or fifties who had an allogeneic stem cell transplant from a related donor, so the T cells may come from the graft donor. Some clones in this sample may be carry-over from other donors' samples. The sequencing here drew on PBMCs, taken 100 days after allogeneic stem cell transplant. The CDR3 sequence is CASSPRGRTDIQYF. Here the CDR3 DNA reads TGTGCCAGCAGCCCCCGGGGGCGAACCGACATTCAGTACTTC.